This T cell receptor (beta chain) emerged from a study of blood T cell repertoires in COVID-19 (dated by TCRdb to about 2020). Some background on the complete study: Samples from collaborators originated in the United States, Italy and Spain and spanned both the acute and convalescent phases of COVID-19. Sample metadata almost always included a de-identified subject ID, COVID-19 status, age in years and sex. Samples came from the ongoing ImmuneRACE study (first 160 participants) plus 1,254 subjects from 6 global collaborators. Deeply sampled blood TCRbeta repertoires from subjects exposed to, actively infected with, or recovered from COVID-19 were included in the dataset. The repertoires were released in a freely available public database meant as a resource for research on the immune response to SARS-CoV-2. HLA class I and class II types, where available, came from metadata supplied by the sample provider rather than from assay-based typing. The prospective study material was composed of cDNA or gDNA derived from T cells, B-cell-depleted T cells, or PBMCs. Paper-wide results and their limitations: The quantity of clinical and demographic metadata differed by source and by participant and was supplied without curation.

The CDR3 measures 14 amino acids from cysteine to phenylalanine. Left in the record is the CDR3 DNA by itself, 42 bases read in frame from the first base. According to the germline V gene, CDR1 reads MDHEN and CDR2 reads SYDVKM. The junction carries 10 bases between V and J, which are trimmed by 5 bases and 2 bases respectively. TCRbeta CDR3 regions were amplified from genomic DNA using the immunoSEQ Assay, a bias-controlled multiplex PCR. The published analysis was carried out like this. The number of nucleated cells in each sample was estimated from the amplification of reference gene primers within the assay. Sequence reads were collapsed and filtered to measure the absolute abundance of every unique TCRbeta CDR3 rearrangement. For each sample, productive Simpson clonality was calculated as the square root of Simpson's diversity index across productive rearrangements. Not all clones reach the TCRdb copy of this immuneACCESS table, which keeps in-frame sequences only. Checked studies attribute under half of the gap to unresolved V genes and leave the rest unexplained. The V and J calls and clone size come from that table; D and trimming were worked out from the DNA. The sample profile shows 55,000 to 80,000 clones; around 85% of them were found once. The ten largest make up roughly 12% of the sample.

Whole blood was collected in K2EDTA tubes by collaborating institutions according to the institutions' own protocols. Collaborator samples were shipped for TCRbeta analysis as frozen whole blood, isolated PBMCs, or DNA extracted from either sample type. Concerning this clone: The antigen it binds to is not known. No base qualities exist here, and no much larger clone lies one base off it.

The chain joins TRBV28 to TRBJ1-5; a weak D assignment points to TRBD1 (6 bases agree). The source is a human donor in a cohort sampled during active COVID-19. The material sequenced was peripheral blood. The nucleotides read TGTGCCAGCAGTCAGGGGTGGGGCAATCAGCCCCAGCATTTT. The resulting protein is CASSQGWGNQPQHF. Reference TRBV28 and TRBJ1-5 proteins supply the regions before and after the CDR3; the full variable domain is: DVKVTQSSRYLVKRTGEKVFLECVQDMDHENMFWYRQDPGLGLRLIYFSYDVKMKEKGDIPEGYSVSREKKERFSLILESASTNQTSMYLCASSQGWGNQPQHFGDGTRLSIL.